This entry lists 26 T cell receptor beta chains sequenced from one sample in a study of glioma-infiltrating T cells after dendritic cell vaccination. Clones were sequenced by immunoSEQ multiplex PCR, and TCRdb holds only the in-frame ones, with some missing. In the table there are approximately 64,000 clones, approximately 78% of which are singletons. This material consisted of blood, taken before dendritic cell vaccination. The receptor source for this set is a human donor with glioblastoma.

The chain carries TRBV20-1 and TRBJ1-5; 7 bases fit TRBD1. The CDR3 sequence is 11 residues long. Per germline, CDR1 DFQATT and CDR2 SNEGSKA (reference sequence). Unmatched junction bases numbered 7, after V lost 6 bases and J lost 11 bases. This CDR3 is CSALTGKAQHF. In DNA, the CDR3 is TGCAGTGCCCTGACAGGGAAGGCCCAGCATTTT.

The DNA for the CDR3 is TGTGCCAGCAGTTTTTACCCCTTCGGGGGGCAAGAGCATTTT. Amino acid sequence: CASSFYPFGGQEHF. The chain carries TRBV6-6 and TRBJ1-5; TRBD1 is a possible D gene (6 bases). V was shortened by 4 bases and J by 14 bases, with 21 bases between the two germline ends. The CDR3 contains 14 residues. Germline V gene lookup returns CDR1 MNHNY and CDR2 SVGAGI (reference sequence).

The chain couples TRBV19 to TRBJ1-3; D not resolved. The germline CDR1 and CDR2 sequences are LNHDA and SQIVND (reference sequence). V dropped 1 base and J dropped 7 bases, with 11 bases sitting between them. The length of the CDR3 is 14 residues. CDR3 protein: CASSIVGVGNTIYF. DNA for the CDR3: TGTGCCAGTAGTATAGTCGGCGTGGGCAACACCATATATTTT. Combining the CDR3 with reference TRBV19 and TRBJ1-3 gives the whole variable domain DGGITQSPKYLFRKEGQNVTLSCEQNLNHDAMYWYRQDPGQGLRLIYYSQIVNDFQKGDIAEGYSVSREKKESFPLTVTSAQKNPTAFYLCASSIVGVGNTIYFGEGSWLTVV.

V gene TRBV19 combines with J gene TRBJ1-2; D call uncertain. CDR1 is LNHDA and CDR2 is SQIVND in the germline V gene (reference sequence). Trimming took off 8 bases at V and 8 bases at J, with 15 bases between the two ends. The length of the CDR3 is 12 residues. Written as DNA, the CDR3 is TGTGCCAGTGGCCTTAACGTGGGCGGCTACACCTTC. Residues: CASGLNVGGYTF.

The genes are TRBV10-3 and TRBJ1-2; 9 bases align to TRBD1. The CDR3 length is 13 residues. V lost 8 bases and J lost 7; bases outside the gene matches: 8. The germline gives CDR1 ENHRY, CDR2 SYGVKD. CDR3 sequence (DNA): TGTGCCATCGACGGGACAGGGTCGGTTGGCTACACCTTC. This codes for CAIDGTGSVGYTF.

The V and J genes are TRBV30 and TRBJ1-1, with D possibly TRBD1 on 5 matching bases. Germline V lookup: CDR1 GTSNPN, CDR2 SVGIG (reference sequence). V lost 5 bases, J lost 10 bases, and 20 bases lay in between. The CDR3 extends over 13 amino acids. This CDR3 reads CAWFDSIPAGAFF. DNA for the CDR3: TGTGCCTGGTTCGACAGCATCCCAGCGGGAGCTTTCTTT.

The chain carries TRBV2 and TRBJ2-1; weak D call: TRBD2 (5 bases). This CDR3 is built from 12 residues. Trimming took off 11 bases at V and 0 bases at J, with 8 bases between the two ends. The germline V gene encodes CDR1 SNHLY and CDR2 FYNNEI. The CDR3 nucleotides read TGTGCCGGTACTAGCTCCTACAATGAGCAGTTCTTC. Amino acids: CAGTSSYNEQFF.

The rearrangement uses TRBV5-1 and TRBJ2-2; 8 nucleotides agree with TRBD2. The ends lost 4 bases at V and 3 bases at J; junction bases unmatched: 5. CDR3 size: 15 residues. Germline V gives CDR1 SGHRS, CDR2 YFSETQ. The CDR3: CASSPRGGHTGELFF. CDR3 nucleotide sequence: TGCGCCAGCAGCCCCCGGGGGGGACACACCGGGGAGCTGTTTTTT. The full variable domain, completed using reference TRBV5-1 and TRBJ2-2, is KAGVTQTPRYLIKTRGQQVTLSCSPISGHRSVSWYQQTPGQGLQFLFEYFSETQRNKGNFPGRFSGRQFSNSRSEMNVSTLELGDSALYLCASSPRGGHTGELFFGEGSRLTVL.

The chain's CDR3 is CASTPGQGITEAFF. CDR3 DNA: TGTGCCAGTACCCCCGGACAGGGTATCACTGAAGCTTTCTTT. The V gene is TRBV19, the J gene TRBJ1-1; 8 positions agree with TRBD1. The J segment lost 4 bases and the V segment lost 7 bases, leaving 8 bases of the junction unmatched. CDR1 is LNHDA, CDR2 SQIVND, per germline (reference sequence). The CDR3 is 14 residues long.

The chain joins TRBV7-9 to TRBJ2-5, with 7 bases lining up with TRBD1. The closer fit of TRBJ2-7 to the DNA end suggests the J call may be wrong. CDR1 SEHNR and CDR2 FQNEAQ come from the germline V gene (reference sequence). The CDR3 spans 13 residues. CDR3: CASRTGPGYEQYF. The CDR3 DNA is TGTGCCAGCCGGACAGGTCCCGGCTACGAGCAGTACTTC.

J is TRBJ1-2 and V is TRBV27; TRBD1 agrees at 8 bases. V lost 6 bases, J lost 4 bases, and 7 bases stayed unmatched. The germline CDR1 and CDR2 sequences are MNHEY and SMNVEV (reference sequence). This CDR3 comprises 14 residues. The CDR3 nucleotides are TGTGCCAGCAGACCGGGACAGGACGGCTATGGCTACACCTTC. It yields the protein CASRPGQDGYGYTF.

V usage is TRBV2 and J usage is TRBJ2-2, with D possibly TRBD2 on 5 matching bases. This CDR3 spans 16 amino acids. The germline gives CDR1 SNHLY, CDR2 FYNNEI. The germline V and J ends were trimmed by 6 bases and 1 base, with 15 bases remaining between them. The CDR3 DNA is TGTGCCAGCAGCCTCGACTACGCAATGAACACCGGGGAGCTGTTTTTT. Its protein is CASSLDYAMNTGELFF. The variable domain in full, completed from reference TRBV2 and TRBJ2-2, reads EPEVTQTPSHQVTQMGQEVILRCVPISNHLYFYWYRQILGQKVEFLVSFYNNEISEKSEIFDDQFSVERPDGSNFTLKIRSTKLEDSAMYFCASSLDYAMNTGELFFGEGSRLTVL.

This clone was observed once. The chain links TRBV28 to TRBJ2-7; D might be TRBD2 (5 bases). With 5 bases removed from V and 1 base from J, the gap between germline ends came to 15 bases. The CDR3 spans 15 residues. Germline CDR1 reads MDHEN; CDR2 reads SYDVKM. CDR3 sequence: CASSPPGVPSYEQYF. CDR3 DNA sequence: TGTGCCAGCAGTCCTCCCGGGGTACCTTCCTACGAGCAGTACTTC. The full variable domain, with the rest looked up from reference TRBV28 and TRBJ2-7, is DVKVTQSSRYLVKRTGEKVFLECVQDMDHENMFWYRQDPGLGLRLIYFSYDVKMKEKGDIPEGYSVSREKKERFSLILESASTNQTSMYLCASSPPGVPSYEQYFGPGTRLTVT.

J is TRBJ2-7 and V is TRBV30; TRBD1 matches 7 bases. J gave up 6 bases and V 5 bases, and 10 bases lay outside the gene matches. Germline V gives CDR1 GTSNPN, CDR2 SVGIG (reference sequence). The CDR3 totals 13 residues. The CDR3 loop reads CAWALTGWSEQYF. CDR3 DNA: TGTGCCTGGGCGCTGACAGGGTGGAGCGAGCAGTACTTC.

V usage is TRBV19 and J usage is TRBJ1-1; weak D call: TRBD1 (6 bases). The germline V gene encodes CDR1 LNHDA and CDR2 SQIVND (reference sequence). The germline V and J ends were trimmed by 3 bases and 6 bases, with 14 bases remaining between them. The CDR3 runs to 14 residues. CDR3: CASSIKGDSSEAFF. In DNA form, the CDR3 reads TGTGCCAGTAGTATCAAGGGGGATTCTTCTGAAGCTTTCTTT.

The V and J genes are TRBV10-3 and TRBJ1-1; D is perhaps TRBD1 (6 bases). CDR1 is ENHRY, CDR2 SYGVKD, per germline. Trimming stripped 5 bases from V and 6 bases from J, with 10 bases between. The CDR3 is made up of 12 amino acids. The CDR3 region is CAISTGRAEAFF. Written as DNA, the CDR3 is TGTGCCATCAGTACAGGGCGAGCTGAAGCTTTCTTT.

The V call is TRBV6-4, the J call TRBJ2-3, with D possibly being TRBD1 (8 bases). V lost 5 bases, J lost 4 bases, and 13 bases lay in between. CDR3 length equals 14 residues. Germline V lookup: CDR1 MRHNA, CDR2 SNTAGT. This CDR3 reads CASSQQGGADTQYF. The CDR3 region has the DNA TGTGCCAGCAGTCAACAGGGGGGGGCAGATACGCAGTATTTT.

V and J are TRBV28 and TRBJ1-4, with D unclear. V lost 6 bases and J lost 7, with 15 bases in between. This CDR3 has 14 residues. The germline V gene has CDR1 MDHEN and CDR2 SYDVKM. The CDR3 here is CASSPAVGSEKLFF. The CDR3 bases are TGTGCCAGCAGCCCTGCGGTTGGGAGTGAAAAACTGTTTTTT.

The chain links TRBV2 to TRBJ2-3; 10 nucleotides line up with TRBD1. Per germline, CDR1 SNHLY and CDR2 FYNNEI. V shed 8 bases and J 4 bases; nucleotides not matched to a gene: 9. This CDR3 is built from 15 residues. Here the CDR3 reads CASFKGQGFPDTQYF. DNA for the CDR3: TGTGCCAGCTTTAAGGGACAGGGGTTCCCAGATACGCAGTATTTT.

This clone has more than one count but fewer than ten. The gene calls are TRBV6-5 and TRBJ1-3, with a tentative D call TRBD1 (6 bases). Germline assignment: CDR1 MNHEY and CDR2 SVGAGI. Trimming removed 6 bases from V and 0 bases from J, with 12 bases in between. The CDR3 sequence is 15 residues long. DNA for the CDR3: TGTGCCAGCAGGCCGCGGACAGCCTCTGGAAACACCATATATTTT. Translated: CASRPRTASGNTIYF.

V is TRBV5-8 and J is TRBJ1-4, with 7 bases aligning to TRBD1. Trimming at V came to 4 bases and at J to 10 bases, leaving 16 bases not matched to a gene. The germline V gene encodes CDR1 SGHTS and CDR2 YDEGEE. This CDR3 contains 16 residues. Here the CDR3 DNA reads TGTGCCAGCAGCCCGGGACAGTCCCACTATTGGGGAAAACTGTTTTTT. Translation: CASSPGQSHYWGKLFF.

This chain links TRBV5-1 with TRBJ2-7; 15 bases match TRBD2. V gave up 0 bases and J gave up 0 bases; unmatched junction bases: 4. Per germline, CDR1 SGHRS and CDR2 YFSETQ. This CDR3 spans 18 amino acids. The CDR3 loop is CASSLEGLAGGTSYEQYF. The CDR3 region has the DNA TGCGCCAGCAGCTTGGAGGGACTAGCGGGGGGAACCTCCTACGAGCAGTACTTC.

This clone was observed a few times. The rearrangement joins TRBV6-4 to TRBJ2-2; no reliable D call. The CDR3 has 15 residues. V shed 0 bases and J shed 1 base, with 6 bases lying between them. From germline, CDR1 is MRHNA and CDR2 SNTAGT. Here the CDR3 reads CASSDSSENTGELFF. The CDR3 nucleotides are TGTGCCAGCAGTGACTCGTCAGAGAACACCGGGGAGCTGTTTTTT.

The chain employs TRBV28 and TRBJ1-2; 8 positions match TRBD1. Germline V lookup: CDR1 MDHEN, CDR2 SYDVKM. The V and J ends lost 4 bases and 2 bases, in that order; junction bases with no gene match: 3. This CDR3 region has 14 residues. CDR3 nucleotides: TGTGCCAGCAGTTCTCGGGACAGGAACTATGGCTACACCTTC. Protein: CASSSRDRNYGYTF.

The sample holds a few counts of this clone. The chain has TRBV7-2 and TRBJ2-7; D remains unclear. The CDR3 totals 14 residues. With 2 bases removed from V and 3 bases from J, the gap between germline ends came to 11 bases. Germline assignment: CDR1 SGHTA and CDR2 FQGNSA. CDR3 sequence: CASSLSVTVYEQYF. The CDR3 nucleotides are TGTGCCAGCAGCTTAAGCGTGACCGTCTACGAGCAGTACTTC.

This clone was picked up a small number of times. This chain connects TRBV18 to TRBJ2-5, with D possibly being TRBD2 (7 bases). The length of the CDR3 is 16 residues. In germline, CDR1 is KGHSH, CDR2 LQKENI. Trimming pared 1 base from V and 5 bases from J, leaving 17 bases between. CDR3 residues: CASSPRPGGRGETQYF. DNA of the CDR3: TGTGCCAGCTCACCACGTCCCGGGGGGCGCGGGGAGACCCAGTACTTC.